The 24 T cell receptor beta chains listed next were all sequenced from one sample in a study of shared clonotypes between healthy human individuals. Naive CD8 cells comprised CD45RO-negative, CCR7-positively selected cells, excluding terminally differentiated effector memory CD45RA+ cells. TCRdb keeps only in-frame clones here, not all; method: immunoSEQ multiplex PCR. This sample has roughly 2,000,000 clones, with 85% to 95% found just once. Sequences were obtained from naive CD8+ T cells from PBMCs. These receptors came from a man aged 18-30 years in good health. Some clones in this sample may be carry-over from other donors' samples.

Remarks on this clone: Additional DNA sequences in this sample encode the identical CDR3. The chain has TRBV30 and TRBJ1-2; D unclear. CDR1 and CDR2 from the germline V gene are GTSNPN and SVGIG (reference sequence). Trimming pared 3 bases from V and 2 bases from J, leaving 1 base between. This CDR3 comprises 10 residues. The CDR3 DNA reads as TGTGCCTGGAGGAACTATGGCTACACCTTC. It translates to CAWRNYGYTF.

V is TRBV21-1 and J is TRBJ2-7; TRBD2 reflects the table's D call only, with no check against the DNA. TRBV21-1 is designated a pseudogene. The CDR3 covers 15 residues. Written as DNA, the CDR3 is TGTGCCAGCAGCAAACCGGCTAGCGGGATACACGAGCAGTACTTC. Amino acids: CASSKPASGIHEQYF.

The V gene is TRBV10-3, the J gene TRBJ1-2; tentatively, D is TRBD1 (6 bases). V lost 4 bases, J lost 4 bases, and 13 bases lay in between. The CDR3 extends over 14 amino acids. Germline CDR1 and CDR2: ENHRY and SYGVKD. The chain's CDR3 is CAISGQGHGYGYTF. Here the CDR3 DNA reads TGTGCCATCAGTGGGCAGGGGCACGGCTATGGCTACACCTTC.

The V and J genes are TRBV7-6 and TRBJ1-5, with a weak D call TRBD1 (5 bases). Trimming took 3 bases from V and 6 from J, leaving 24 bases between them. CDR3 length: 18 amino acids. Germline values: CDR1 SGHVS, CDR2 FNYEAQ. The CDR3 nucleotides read TGTGCCAGCAGCTTGTTCGGATTTGAGATTTCTGGGGGTCAGCCCCAGCATTTT. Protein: CASSLFGFEISGGQPQHF.

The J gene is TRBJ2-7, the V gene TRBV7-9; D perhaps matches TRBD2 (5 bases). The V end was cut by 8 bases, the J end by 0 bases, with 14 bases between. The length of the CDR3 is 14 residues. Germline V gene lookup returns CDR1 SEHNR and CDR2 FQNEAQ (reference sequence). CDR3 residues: CASQSLGSSYEQYF. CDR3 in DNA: TGTGCCAGCCAATCCCTAGGGAGCTCCTACGAGCAGTACTTC. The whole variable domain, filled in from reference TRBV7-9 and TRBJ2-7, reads DTGVSQNPRHKITKRGQNVTFRCDPISEHNRLYWYRQTLGQGPEFLTYFQNEAQLEKSRLLSDRFSAERPKGSFSTLEIQRTEQGDSAMYLCASQSLGSSYEQYFGPGTRLTVT.

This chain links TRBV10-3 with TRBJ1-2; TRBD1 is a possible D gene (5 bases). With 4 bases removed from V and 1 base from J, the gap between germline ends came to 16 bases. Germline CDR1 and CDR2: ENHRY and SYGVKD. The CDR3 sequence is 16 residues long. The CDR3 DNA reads TGTGCCATCAGTGGGACGGATGGGGACTATAACTATGGCTACACCTTC. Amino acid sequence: CAISGTDGDYNYGYTF.

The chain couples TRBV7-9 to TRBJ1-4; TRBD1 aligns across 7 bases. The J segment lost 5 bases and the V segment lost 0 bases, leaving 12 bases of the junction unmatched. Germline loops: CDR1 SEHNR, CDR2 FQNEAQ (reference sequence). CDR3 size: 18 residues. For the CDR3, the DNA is TGTGCCAGCAGCTTAGCGGCGATCCCGGCAGGGGGGAATGAAAAACTGTTTTTT. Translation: CASSLAAIPAGGNEKLFF.

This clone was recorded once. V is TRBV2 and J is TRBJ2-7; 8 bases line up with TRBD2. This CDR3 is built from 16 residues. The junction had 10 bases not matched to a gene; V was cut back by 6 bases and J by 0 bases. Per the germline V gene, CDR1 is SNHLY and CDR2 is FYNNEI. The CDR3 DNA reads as TGTGCCAGCAGACTCTCGAGCGGGAGCCCCTCCTACGAGCAGTACTTC. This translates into CASRLSSGSPSYEQYF.

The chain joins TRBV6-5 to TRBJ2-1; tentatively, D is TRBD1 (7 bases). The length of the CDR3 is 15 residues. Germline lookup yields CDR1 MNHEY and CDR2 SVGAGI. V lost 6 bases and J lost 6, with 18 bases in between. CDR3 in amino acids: CASSSDREAVNEQFF. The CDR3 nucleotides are TGTGCCAGCAGCTCCGACAGGGAGGCAGTCAATGAGCAGTTCTTC.

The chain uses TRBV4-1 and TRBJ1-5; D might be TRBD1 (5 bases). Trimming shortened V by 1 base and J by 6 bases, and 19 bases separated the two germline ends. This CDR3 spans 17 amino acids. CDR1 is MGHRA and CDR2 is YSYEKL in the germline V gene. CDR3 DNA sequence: TGCGCCAGCAGCCAAGTTGGTGTAGGAGGGGCGGGTCAGCCCCAGCATTTT. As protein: CASSQVGVGGAGQPQHF.

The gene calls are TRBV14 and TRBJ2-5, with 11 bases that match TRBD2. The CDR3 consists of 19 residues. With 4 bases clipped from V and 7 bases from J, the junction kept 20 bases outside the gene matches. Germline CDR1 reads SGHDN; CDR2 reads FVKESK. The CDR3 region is CASSLDSRLAGTSRVTQYF. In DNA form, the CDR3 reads TGTGCCAGCAGCCTCGACTCAAGACTAGCGGGGACTTCCCGCGTGACCCAGTACTTC.

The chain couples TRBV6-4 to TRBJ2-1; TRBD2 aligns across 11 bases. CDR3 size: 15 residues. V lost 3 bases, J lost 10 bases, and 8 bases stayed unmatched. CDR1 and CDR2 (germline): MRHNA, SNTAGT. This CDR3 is CASSELAGASGEQFF. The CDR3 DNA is TGTGCCAGCAGTGAACTAGCGGGAGCCTCTGGGGAGCAGTTCTTC.

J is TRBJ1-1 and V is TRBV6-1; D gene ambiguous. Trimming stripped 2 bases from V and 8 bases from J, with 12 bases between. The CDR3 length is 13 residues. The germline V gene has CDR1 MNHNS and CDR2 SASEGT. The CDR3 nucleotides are TGTGCCAGCAGTGAAACGAGGAGACTAGAAGCTTTCTTT. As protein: CASSETRRLEAFF.

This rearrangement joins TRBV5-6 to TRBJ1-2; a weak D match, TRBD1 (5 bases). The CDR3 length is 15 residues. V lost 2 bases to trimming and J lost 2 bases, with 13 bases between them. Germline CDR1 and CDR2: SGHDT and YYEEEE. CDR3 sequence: CASSFGTALNYGYTF. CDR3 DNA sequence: TGTGCCAGCAGCTTCGGGACGGCCCTGAACTATGGCTACACCTTC.

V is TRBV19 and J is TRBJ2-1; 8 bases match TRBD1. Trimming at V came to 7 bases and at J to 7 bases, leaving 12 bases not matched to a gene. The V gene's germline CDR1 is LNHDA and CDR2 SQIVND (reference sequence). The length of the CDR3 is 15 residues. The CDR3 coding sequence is TGTGCCAGTAACCCGGACAGGGAATCCAAAAATGAGCAGTTCTTC. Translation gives CASNPDRESKNEQFF. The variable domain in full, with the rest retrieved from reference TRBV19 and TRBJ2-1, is DGGITQSPKYLFRKEGQNVTLSCEQNLNHDAMYWYRQDPGQGLRLIYYSQIVNDFQKGDIAEGYSVSREKKESFPLTVTSAQKNPTAFYLCASNPDRESKNEQFFGPGTRLTVL.

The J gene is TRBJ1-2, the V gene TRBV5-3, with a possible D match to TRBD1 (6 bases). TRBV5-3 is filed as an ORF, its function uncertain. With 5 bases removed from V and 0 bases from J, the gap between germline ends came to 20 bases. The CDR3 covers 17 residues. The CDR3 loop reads CARSLLTGTPTNYGYTF. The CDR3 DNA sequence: TGTGCCAGAAGTCTACTAACCGGGACACCAACTAACTATGGCTACACCTTC.

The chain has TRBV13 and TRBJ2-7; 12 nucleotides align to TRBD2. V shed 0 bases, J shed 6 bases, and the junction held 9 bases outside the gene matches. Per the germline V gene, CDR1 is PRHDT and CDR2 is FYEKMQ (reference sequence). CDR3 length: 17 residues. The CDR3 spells CASSLGLAGGPSAEQYF. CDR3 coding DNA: TGTGCCAGCAGCTTAGGACTAGCGGGAGGCCCCAGCGCCGAGCAGTACTTC. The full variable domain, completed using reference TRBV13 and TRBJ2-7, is AAGVIQSPRHLIKEKRETATLKCYPIPRHDTVYWYQQGPGQDPQFLISFYEKMQSDKGSIPDRFSAQQFSDYHSELNMSSLELGDSALYFCASSLGLAGGPSAEQYFGPGTRLTVT.

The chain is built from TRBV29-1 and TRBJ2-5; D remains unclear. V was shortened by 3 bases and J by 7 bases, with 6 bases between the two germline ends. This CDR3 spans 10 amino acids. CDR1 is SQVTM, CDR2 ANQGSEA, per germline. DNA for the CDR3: TGCAGCGTTGAGGCCTTGACCCAGTACTTC. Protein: CSVEALTQYF.

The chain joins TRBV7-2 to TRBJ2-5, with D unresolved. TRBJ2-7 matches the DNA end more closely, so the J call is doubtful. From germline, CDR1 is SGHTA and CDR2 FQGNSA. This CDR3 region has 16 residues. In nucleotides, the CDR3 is TGTGCCAGCAGCTTAGCCGGCCACCAAGGCCGCTACGAGCAGTACTTC. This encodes CASSLAGHQGRYEQYF.

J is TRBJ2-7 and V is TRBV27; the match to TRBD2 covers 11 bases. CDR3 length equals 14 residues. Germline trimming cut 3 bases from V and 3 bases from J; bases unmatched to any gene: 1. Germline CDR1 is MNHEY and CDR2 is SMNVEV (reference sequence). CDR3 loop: CASSFSGRDYEQYF. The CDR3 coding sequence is TGTGCCAGCAGTTTTAGCGGGAGGGACTACGAGCAGTACTTC.

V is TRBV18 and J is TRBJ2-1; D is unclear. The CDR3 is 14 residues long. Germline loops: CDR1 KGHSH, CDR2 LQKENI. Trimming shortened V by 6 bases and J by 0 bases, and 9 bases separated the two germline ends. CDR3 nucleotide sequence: TGTGCCAGCTCCGGGCAGAGCTCCTACAATGAGCAGTTCTTC. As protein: CASSGQSSYNEQFF. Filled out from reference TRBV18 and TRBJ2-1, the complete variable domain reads NAGVMQNPRHLVRRRGQEARLRCSPMKGHSHVYWYRQLPEEGLKFMVYLQKENIIDESGMPKERFSAEFPKEGPSILRIQQVVRGDSAAYFCASSGQSSYNEQFFGPGTRLTVL.

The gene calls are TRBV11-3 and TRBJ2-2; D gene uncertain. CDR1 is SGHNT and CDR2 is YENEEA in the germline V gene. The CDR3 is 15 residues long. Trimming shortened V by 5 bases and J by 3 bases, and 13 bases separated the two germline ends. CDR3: CASSPYDTDTGELFF. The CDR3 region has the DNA TGTGCCAGCAGCCCATATGATACGGACACCGGGGAGCTGTTTTTT.

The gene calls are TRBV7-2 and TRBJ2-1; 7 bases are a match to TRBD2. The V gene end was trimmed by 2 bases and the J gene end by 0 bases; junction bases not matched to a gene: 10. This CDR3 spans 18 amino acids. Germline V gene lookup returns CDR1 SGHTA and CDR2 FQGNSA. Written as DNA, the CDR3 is TGTGCCAGCAGCTTACCGCGGGAGCCCGTAAGCTCCTACAATGAGCAGTTCTTC. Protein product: CASSLPREPVSSYNEQFF.

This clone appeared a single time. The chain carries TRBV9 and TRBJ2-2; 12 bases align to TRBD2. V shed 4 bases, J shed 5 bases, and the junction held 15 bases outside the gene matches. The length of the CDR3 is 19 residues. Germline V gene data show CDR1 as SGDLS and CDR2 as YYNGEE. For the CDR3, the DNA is TGTGCCAGCAGCCCTCACTTGAGTCTAGCGGGAGGGACGACCGGGGAGCTGTTTTTT. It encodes CASSPHLSLAGGTTGELFF.